This TCR beta chain was observed in a study of blood T cell repertoires in COVID-19. Trimming took 0 bases from V and 7 from J; bases not matched to a gene: 2. The CDR3 totals 14 residues. Per germline, CDR1 SGHRS and CDR2 YFSETQ. Here immunoSEQ multiplex PCR was the method, and the copy in TCRdb shows in-frame clones only, minus some. The sample lists hundreds of thousands of clones, under 95% occurring once. A remark on this clone: Within the sample, other DNA sequences also encode this same CDR3.

Sequences were obtained from peripheral blood. The sequence derives from a woman aged 18-29 years who had recovered from COVID-19. The V and J genes are TRBV5-1 and TRBJ2-2; TRBD1 matches at 8 bases. DNA for the CDR3: TGCGCCAGCAGCTTGGGACAGGGGAACGGGGAGCTGTTTTTT. Its translation is CASSLGQGNGELFF.